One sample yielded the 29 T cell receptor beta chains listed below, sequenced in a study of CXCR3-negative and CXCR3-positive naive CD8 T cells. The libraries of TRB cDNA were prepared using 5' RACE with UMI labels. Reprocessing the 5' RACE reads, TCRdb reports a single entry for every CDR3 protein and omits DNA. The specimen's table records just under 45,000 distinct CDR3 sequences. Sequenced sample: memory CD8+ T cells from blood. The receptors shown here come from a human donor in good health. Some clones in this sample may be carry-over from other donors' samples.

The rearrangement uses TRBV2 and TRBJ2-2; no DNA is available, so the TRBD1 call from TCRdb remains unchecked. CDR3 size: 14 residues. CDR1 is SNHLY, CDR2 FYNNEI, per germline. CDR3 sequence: CASSQGQGSGELFF.

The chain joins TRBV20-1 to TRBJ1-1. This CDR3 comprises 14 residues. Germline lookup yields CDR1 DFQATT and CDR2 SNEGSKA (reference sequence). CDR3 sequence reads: CSARVGDRNTEAFF.

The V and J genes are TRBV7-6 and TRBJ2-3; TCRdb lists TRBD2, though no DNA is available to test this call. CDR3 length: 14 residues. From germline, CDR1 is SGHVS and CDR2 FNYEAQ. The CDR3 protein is CASSLGGISDTQYF. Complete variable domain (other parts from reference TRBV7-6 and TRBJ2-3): GAGVSQSPRYKVTKRGQDVALRCDPISGHVSLYWYRQALGQGPEFLTYFNYEAQQDKSGLPNDRFSAERPEGSISTLTIQRTEQRDSAMYRCASSLGGISDTQYFGPGTRLTVL.

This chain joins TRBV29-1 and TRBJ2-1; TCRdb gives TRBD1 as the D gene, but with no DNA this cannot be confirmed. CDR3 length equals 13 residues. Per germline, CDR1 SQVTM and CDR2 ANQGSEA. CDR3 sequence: CSVPTGGLHEQFF.

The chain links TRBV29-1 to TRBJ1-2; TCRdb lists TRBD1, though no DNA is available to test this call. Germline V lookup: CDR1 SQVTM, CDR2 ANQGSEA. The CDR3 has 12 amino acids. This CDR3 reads CSVEDRVGGYTF. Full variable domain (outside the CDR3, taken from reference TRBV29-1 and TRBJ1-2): SAVISQKPSRDICQRGTSLTIQCQVDSQVTMMFWYRQQPGQSLTLIATANQGSEATYESGFVIDKFPISRPNLTFSTLTVSNMSPEDSSIYLCSVEDRVGGYTFGSGTRLTVV.

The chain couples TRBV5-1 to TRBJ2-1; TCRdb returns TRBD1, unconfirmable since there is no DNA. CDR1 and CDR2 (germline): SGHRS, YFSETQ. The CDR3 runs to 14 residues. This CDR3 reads CASSWTGSYNEQFF.

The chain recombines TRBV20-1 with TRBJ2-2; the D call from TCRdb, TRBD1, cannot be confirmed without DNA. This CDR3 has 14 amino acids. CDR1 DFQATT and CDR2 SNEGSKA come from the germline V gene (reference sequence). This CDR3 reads CSALGRENTGELFF.

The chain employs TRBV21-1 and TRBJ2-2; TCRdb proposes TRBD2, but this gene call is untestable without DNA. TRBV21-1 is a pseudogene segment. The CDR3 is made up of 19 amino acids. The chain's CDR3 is CASLKRWNSGAPNTGELFF.

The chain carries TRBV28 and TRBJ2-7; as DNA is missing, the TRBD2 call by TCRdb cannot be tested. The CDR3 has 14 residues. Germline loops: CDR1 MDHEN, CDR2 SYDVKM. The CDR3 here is CASSAGTRGGEQYF.

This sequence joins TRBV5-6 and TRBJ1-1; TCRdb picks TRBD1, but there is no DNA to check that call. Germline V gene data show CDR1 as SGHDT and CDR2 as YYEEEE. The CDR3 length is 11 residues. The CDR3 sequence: CASADSPAAFF.

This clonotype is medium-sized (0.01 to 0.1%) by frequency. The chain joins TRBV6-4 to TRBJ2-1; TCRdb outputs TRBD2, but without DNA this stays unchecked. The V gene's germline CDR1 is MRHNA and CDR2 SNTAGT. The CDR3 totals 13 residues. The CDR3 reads CASSDSVEGEQFF.

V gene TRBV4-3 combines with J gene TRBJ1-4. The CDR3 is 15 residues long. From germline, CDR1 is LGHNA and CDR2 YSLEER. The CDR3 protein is CASSQNGGEVRKLFF.

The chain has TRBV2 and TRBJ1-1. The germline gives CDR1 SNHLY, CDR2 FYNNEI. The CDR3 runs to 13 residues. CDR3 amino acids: CASIGGGLTEAFF.

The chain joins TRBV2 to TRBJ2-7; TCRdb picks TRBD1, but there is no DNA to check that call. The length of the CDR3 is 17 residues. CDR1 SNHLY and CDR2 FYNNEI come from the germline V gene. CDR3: CASSEVARNRRTNEQYF.

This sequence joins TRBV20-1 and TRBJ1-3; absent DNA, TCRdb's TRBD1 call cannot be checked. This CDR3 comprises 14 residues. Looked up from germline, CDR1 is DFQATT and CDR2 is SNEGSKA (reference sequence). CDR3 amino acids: CSALAPLSGNTIYF.

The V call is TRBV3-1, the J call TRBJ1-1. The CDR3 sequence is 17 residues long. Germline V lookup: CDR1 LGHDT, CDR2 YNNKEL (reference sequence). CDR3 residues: CASSQVSRAATNTEAFF.

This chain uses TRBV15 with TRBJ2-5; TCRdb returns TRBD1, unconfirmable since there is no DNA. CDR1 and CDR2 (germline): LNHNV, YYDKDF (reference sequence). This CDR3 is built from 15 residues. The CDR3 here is CATRETGRGQETQYF.

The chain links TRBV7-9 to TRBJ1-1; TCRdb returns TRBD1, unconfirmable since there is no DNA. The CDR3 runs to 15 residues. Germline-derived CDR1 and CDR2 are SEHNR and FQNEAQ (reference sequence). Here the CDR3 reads CASSVGGIMNTEAFF.

The CDR3 region is CASGPTGLIETDTQYF. The chain carries TRBV12-3 or TRBV12-4 and TRBJ2-3; TCRdb's D gene call, TRBD1, goes unchecked for lack of DNA. This CDR3 has 16 residues.

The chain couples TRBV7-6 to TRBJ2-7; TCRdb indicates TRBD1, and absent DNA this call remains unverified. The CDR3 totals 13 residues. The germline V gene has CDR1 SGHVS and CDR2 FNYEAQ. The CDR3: CASSLSPEYEQYF.

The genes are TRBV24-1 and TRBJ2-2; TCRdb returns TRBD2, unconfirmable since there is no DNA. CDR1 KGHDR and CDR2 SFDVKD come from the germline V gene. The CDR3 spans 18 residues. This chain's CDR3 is CATSDPQTSGNYTGELFF.

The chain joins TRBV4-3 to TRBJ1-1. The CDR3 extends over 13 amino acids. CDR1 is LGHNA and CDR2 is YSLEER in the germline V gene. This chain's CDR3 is CASSQDLNTEAFF.

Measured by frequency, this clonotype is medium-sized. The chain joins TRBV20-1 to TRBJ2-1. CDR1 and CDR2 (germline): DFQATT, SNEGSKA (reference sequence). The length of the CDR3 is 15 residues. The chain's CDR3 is CSARDIASSYNEQFF.

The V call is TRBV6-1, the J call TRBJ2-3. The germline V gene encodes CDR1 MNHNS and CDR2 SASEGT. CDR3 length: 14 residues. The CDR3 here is CASSELGGTDTQYF.

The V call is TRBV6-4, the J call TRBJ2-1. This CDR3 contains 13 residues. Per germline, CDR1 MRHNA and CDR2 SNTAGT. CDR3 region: CASSDSSSAEQFF.

This chain's CDR3 is CASRETTSGSYEQYF. The gene calls are TRBV27 and TRBJ2-7; with no DNA, the TCRdb D assignment of TRBD2 cannot be verified. Germline V gene lookup returns CDR1 MNHEY and CDR2 SMNVEV (reference sequence). The length of the CDR3 is 15 residues.

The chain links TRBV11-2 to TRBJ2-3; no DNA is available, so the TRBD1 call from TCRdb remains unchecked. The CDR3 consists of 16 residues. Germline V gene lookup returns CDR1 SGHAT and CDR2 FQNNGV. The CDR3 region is CASSLVSGGGLDTQYF.

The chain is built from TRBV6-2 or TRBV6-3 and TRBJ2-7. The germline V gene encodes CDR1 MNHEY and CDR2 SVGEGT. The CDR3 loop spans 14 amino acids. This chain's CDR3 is CASSYPTEMYEQYF.

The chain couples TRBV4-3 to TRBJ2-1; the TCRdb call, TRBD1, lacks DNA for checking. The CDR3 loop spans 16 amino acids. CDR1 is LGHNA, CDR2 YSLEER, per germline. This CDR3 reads CASSQDRKGVYNEQFF.